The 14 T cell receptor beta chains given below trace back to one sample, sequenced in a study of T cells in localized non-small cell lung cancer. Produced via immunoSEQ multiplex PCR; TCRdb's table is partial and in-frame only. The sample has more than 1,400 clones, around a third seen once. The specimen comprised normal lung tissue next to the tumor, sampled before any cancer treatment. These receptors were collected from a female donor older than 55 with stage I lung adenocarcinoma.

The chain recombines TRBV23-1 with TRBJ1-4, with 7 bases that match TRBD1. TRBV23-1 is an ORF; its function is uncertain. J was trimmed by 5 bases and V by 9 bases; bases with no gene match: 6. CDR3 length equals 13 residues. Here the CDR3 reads CASPGQRNEKLFF. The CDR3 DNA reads TGCGCCAGTCCGGGACAGAGGAATGAAAAACTGTTTTTT.

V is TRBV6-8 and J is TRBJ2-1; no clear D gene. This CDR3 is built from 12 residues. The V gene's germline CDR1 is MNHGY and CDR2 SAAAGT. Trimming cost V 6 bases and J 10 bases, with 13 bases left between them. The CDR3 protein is CASRGMRAEQFF. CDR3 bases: TGTGCCAGCAGGGGGATGCGAGCGGAGCAGTTCTTC.

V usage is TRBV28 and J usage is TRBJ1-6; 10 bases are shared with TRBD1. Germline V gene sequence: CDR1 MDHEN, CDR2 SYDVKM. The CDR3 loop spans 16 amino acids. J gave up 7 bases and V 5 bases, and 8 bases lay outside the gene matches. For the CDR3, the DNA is TGTGCCAGCAGTCTTTGGACAGGGGGAACCAATTCACCCCTCCACTTT. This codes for CASSLWTGGTNSPLHF.

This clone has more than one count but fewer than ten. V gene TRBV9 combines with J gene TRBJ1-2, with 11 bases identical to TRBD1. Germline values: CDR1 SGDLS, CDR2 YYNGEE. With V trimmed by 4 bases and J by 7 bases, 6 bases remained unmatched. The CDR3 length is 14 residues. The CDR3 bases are TGTGCCAGCAGCCCGGGACAGGGGGGTGTTGGCTACACCTTC. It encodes CASSPGQGGVGYTF.

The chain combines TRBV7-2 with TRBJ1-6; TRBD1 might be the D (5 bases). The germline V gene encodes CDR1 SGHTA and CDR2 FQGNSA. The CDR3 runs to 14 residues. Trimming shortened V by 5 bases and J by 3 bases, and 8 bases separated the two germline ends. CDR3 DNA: TGTGCCAGCAGCCGGGACGGCTATAATTCACCCCTCCACTTT. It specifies CASSRDGYNSPLHF.

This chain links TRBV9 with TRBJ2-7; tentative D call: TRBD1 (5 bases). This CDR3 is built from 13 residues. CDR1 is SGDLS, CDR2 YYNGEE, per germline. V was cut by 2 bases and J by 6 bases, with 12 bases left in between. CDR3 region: CASSVEIQGEQYF. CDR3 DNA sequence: TGTGCCAGCAGCGTCGAGATCCAGGGCGAGCAGTACTTC.

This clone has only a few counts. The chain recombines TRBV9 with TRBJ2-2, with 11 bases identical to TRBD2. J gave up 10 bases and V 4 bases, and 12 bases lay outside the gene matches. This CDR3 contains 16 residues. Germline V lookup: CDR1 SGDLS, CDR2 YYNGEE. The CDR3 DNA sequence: TGTGCCAGCAGCCCATGGGGTAGCGGGGGGGCCGAGGAGCTGTTTTTT. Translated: CASSPWGSGGAEELFF. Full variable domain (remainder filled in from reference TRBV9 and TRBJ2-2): DSGVTQTPKHLITATGQRVTLRCSPRSGDLSVYWYQQSLDQGLQFLIQYYNGEERAKGNILERFSAQQFPDLHSELNLSSLELGDSALYFCASSPWGSGGAEELFFGEGSRLTVL.

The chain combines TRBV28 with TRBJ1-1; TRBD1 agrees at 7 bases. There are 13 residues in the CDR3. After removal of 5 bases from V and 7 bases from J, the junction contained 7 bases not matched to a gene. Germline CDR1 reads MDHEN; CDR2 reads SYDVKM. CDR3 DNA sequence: TGTGCCAGCAGTCCCGGACAGGAGGGTGAAGCTTTCTTT. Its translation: CASSPGQEGEAFF.

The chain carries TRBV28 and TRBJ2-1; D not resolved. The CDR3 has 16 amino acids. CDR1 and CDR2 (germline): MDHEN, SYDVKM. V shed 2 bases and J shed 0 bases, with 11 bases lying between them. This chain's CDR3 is CASSLESLSSYNEQFF. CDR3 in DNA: TGTGCCAGCAGTTTAGAGTCACTCAGCTCCTACAATGAGCAGTTCTTC.

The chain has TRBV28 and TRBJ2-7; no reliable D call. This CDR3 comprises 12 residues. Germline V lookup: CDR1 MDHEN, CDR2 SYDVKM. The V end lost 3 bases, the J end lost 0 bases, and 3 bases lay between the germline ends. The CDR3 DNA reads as TGTGCCAGCAGTTTTAGCTCCTACGAGCAGTACGTC. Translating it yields CASSFSSYEQYV.

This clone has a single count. CDR3 region: CASSSNSHGGPCAYEQYF. The CDR3, as DNA: TGCGCCAGCAGCAGTAATTCTCATGGGGGACCATGTGCCTACGAGCAGTACTTC. The rearrangement joins TRBV23-1 to TRBJ2-7; tentatively, D is TRBD1 or TRBD2 (5 bases each). TRBV23-1 belongs to the ORF category, with a function that is uncertain. CDR3 length: 18 amino acids. Between the trimmed V and J ends, which lost 6 bases and 2 bases, there was a span of 26 bases.

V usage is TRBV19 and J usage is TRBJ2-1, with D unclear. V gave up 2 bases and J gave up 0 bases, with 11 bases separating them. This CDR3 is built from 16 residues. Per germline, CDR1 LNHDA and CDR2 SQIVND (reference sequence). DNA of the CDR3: TGTGCCAGTAGTATACAAGGGCTGAGCTCCTACAATGAGCAGTTCTTC. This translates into CASSIQGLSSYNEQFF.

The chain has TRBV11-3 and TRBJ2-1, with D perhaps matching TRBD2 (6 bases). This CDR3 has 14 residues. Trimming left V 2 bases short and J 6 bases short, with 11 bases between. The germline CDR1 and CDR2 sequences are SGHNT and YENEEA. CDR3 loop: CASSLLGGSNEQFF. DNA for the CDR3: TGTGCCAGCAGCTTACTCGGGGGATCCAATGAGCAGTTCTTC.

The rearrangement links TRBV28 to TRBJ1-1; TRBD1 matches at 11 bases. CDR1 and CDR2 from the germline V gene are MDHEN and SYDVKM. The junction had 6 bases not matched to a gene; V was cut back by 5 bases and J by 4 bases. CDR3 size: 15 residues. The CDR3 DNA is TGTGCCAGCAGTATGGCCGGGACAGGGGGCACTGAAGCTTTCTTT. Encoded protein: CASSMAGTGGTEAFF.